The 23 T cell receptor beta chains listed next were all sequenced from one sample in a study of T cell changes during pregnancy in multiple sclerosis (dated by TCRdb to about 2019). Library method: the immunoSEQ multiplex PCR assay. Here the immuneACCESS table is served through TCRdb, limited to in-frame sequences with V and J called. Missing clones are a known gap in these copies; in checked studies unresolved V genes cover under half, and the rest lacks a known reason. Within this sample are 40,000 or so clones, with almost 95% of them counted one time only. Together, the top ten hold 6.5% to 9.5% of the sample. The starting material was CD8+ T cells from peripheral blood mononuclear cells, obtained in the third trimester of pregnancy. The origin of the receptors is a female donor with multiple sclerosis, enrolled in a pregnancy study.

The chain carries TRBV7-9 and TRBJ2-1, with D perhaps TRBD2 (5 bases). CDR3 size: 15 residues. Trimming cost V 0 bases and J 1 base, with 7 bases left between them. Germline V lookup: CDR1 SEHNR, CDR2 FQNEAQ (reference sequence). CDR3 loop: CASSLAGESYNEQFF. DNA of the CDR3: TGTGCCAGCAGCTTAGCGGGAGAATCCTACAATGAGCAGTTCTTC.

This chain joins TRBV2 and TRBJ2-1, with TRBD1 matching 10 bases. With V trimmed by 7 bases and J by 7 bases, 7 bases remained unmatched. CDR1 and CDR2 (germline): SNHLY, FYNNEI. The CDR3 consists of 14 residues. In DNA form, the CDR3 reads TGTGCCAGCATTCGACAGGGGGCGCGAAATGAGCAGTTCTTC. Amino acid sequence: CASIRQGARNEQFF.

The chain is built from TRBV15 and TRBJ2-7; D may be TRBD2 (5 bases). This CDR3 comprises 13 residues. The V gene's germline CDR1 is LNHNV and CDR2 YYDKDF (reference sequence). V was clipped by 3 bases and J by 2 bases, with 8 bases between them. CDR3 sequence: CATSSWRAYEQYF. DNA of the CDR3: TGTGCCACCAGCAGCTGGCGGGCCTACGAGCAGTACTTC.

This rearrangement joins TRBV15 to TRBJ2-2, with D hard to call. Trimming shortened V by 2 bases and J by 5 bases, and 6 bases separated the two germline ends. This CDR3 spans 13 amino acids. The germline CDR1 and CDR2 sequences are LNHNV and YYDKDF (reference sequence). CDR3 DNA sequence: TGTGCCACCAGCAGATCTAGGACCGGGGAGCTGTTTTTT. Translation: CATSRSRTGELFF. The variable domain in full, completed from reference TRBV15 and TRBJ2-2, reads DAMVIQNPRYQVTQFGKPVTLSCSQTLNHNVMYWYQQKSSQAPKLLFHYYDKDFNNEADTPDNFQSRRPNTSFCFLDIRSPGLGDTAMYLCATSRSRTGELFFGEGSRLTVL.

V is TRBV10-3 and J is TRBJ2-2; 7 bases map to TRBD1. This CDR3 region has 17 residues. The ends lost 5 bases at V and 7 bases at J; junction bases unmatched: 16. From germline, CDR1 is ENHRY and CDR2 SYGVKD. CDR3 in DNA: TGTGCCATCAGTCCCCCACTGAGTGAGAGGGACAGCGGGGAGCTGTTTTTT. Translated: CAISPPLSERDSGELFF.

The CDR3 reads CASSLVGEQYF. In nucleotides, the CDR3 is TGTGCCAGCAGCTTAGTCGGCGAGCAGTACTTC. The rearrangement joins TRBV7-9 to TRBJ2-7; D is unresolved. V was pared by 1 base and J by 6 bases, with 4 bases between. The V gene's germline CDR1 is SEHNR and CDR2 FQNEAQ (reference sequence). The CDR3 covers 11 residues.

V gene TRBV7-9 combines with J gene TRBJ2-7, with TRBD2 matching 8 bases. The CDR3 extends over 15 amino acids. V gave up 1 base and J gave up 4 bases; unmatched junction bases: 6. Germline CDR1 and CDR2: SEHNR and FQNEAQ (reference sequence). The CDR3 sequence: CASSLEISGIYEQYF. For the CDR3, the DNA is TGTGCCAGCAGCTTAGAAATTAGCGGGATATACGAGCAGTACTTC.

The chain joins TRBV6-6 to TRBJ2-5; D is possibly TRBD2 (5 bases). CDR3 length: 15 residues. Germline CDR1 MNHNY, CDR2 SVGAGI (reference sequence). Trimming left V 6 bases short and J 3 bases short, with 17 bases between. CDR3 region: CASSSPLERKETQYF. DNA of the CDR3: TGTGCCAGCAGCTCCCCTCTGGAGCGGAAAGAGACCCAGTACTTC.

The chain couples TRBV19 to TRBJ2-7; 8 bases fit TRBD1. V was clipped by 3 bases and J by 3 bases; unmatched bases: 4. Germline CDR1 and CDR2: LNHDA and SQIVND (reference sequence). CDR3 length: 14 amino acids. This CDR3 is CASSIRGQVYEQYF. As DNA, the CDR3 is TGTGCCAGTAGTATCAGGGGACAGGTCTACGAGCAGTACTTC.

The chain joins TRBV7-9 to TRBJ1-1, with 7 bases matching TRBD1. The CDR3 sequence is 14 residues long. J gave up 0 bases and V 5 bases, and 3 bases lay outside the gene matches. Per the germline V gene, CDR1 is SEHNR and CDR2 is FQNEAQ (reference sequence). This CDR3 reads CASSPQGLNTEAFF. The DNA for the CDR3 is TGTGCCAGCAGCCCACAGGGGCTGAACACTGAAGCTTTCTTT.

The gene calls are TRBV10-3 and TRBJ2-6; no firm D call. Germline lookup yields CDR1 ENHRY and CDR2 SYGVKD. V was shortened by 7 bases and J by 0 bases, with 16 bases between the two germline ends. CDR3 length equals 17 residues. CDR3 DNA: TGTGCCATCATGCGCGGAGCCCCCTACTCTGGGGCCAACGTCCTGACTTTC. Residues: CAIMRGAPYSGANVLTF.

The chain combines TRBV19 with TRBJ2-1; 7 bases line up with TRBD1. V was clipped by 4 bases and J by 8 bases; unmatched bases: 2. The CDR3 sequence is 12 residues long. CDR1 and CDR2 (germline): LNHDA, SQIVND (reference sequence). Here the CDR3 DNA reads TGTGCCAGTAGTAATACAGGGGATGAGCAGTTCTTC. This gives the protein CASSNTGDEQFF.

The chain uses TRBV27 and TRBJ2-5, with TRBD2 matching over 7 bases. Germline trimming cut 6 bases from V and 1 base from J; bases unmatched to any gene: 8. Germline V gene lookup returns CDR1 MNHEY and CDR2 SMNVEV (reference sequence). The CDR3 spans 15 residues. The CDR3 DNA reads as TGTGCCAGCAGACCTCAGGGAGGGGCCCAAGAGACCCAGTACTTC. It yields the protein CASRPQGGAQETQYF.

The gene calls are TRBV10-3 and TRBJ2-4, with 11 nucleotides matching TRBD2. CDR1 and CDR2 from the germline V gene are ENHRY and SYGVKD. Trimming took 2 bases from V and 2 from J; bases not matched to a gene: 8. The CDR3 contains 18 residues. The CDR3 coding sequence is TGTGCCATCAGTGAGGTGCCTAGCGGGAGGTTTACCAAAAACATTCAGTACTTC. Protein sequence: CAISEVPSGRFTKNIQYF.

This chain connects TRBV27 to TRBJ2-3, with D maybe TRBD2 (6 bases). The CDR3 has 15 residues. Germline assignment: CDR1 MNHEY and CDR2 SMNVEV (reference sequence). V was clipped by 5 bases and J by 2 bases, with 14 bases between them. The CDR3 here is CASSLGTFFTDTQYF. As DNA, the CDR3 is TGTGCCAGCAGTCTAGGGACTTTTTTCACAGATACGCAGTATTTT.

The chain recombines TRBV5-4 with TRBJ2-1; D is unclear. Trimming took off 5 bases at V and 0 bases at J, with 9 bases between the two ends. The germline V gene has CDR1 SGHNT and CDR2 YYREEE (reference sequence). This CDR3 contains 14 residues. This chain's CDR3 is CASRSFGSYNEQFF. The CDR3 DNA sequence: TGTGCCAGCAGATCATTCGGCTCCTACAATGAGCAGTTCTTC.

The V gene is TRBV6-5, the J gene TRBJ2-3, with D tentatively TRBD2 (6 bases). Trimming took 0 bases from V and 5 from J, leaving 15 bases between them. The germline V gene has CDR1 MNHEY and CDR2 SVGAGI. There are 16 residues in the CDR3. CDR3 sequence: CASSYSMTGAQDTQYF. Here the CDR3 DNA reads TGTGCCAGCAGTTACTCGATGACGGGAGCGCAAGATACGCAGTATTTT.

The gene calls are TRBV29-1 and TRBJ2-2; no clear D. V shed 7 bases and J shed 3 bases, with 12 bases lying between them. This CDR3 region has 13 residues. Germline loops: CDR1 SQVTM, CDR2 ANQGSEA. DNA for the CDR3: TGCAGCGCACAGTATGGGTACACCGGGGAGCTGTTTTTT. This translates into CSAQYGYTGELFF.

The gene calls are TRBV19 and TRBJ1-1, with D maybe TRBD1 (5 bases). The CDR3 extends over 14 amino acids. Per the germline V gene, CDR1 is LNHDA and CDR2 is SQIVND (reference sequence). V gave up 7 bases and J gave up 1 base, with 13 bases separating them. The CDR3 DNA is TGTGCCAGTAATTTTCTAGGACAGAACACTGAAGCTTTCTTT. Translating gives CASNFLGQNTEAFF.

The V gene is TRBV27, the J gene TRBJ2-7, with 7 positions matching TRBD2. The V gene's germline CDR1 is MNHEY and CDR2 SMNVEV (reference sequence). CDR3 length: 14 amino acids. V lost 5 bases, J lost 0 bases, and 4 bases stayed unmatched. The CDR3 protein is CASSTSDPSYEQYF. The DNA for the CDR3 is TGTGCCAGCAGTACTAGCGATCCCTCCTACGAGCAGTACTTC.

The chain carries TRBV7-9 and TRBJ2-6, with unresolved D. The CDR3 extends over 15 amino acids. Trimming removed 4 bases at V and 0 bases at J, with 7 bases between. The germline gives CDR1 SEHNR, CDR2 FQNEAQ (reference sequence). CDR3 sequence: CASSSSSSGANVLTF. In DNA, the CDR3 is TGTGCCAGCAGCTCCTCGAGCTCTGGGGCCAACGTCCTGACTTTC.

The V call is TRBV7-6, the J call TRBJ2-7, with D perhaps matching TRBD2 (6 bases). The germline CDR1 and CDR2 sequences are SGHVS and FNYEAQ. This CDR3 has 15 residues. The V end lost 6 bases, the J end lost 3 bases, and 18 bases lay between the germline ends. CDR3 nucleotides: TGTGCCAGCAGTCGTATACGGGAGAGGGTCTACGAGCAGTACTTC. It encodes CASSRIRERVYEQYF.

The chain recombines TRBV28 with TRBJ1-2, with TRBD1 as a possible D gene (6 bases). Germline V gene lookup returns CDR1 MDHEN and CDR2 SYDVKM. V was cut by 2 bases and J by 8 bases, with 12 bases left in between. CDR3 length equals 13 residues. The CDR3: CASSLIQGQGYTF. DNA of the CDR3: TGTGCCAGCAGTTTAATCCAGGGGCAGGGCTACACCTTC.